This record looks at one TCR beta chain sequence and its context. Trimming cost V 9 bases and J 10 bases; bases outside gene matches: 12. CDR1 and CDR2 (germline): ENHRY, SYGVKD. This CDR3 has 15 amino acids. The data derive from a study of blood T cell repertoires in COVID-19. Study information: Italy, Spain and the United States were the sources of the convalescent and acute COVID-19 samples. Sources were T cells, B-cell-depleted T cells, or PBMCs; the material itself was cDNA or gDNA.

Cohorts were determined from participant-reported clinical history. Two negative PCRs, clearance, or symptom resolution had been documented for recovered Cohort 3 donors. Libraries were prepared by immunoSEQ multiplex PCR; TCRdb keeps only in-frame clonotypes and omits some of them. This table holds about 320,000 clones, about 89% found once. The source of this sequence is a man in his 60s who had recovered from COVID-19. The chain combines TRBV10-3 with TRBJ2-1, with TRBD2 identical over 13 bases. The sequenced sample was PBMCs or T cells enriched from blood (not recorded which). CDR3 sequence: CAIGQGLAGLGEQFF. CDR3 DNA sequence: TGTGCCATTGGGCAGGGACTAGCGGGACTAGGGGAGCAGTTCTTC.